Included here is one T cell receptor beta chain sequence, with context. This record belongs to a study of blood T cell repertoires in COVID-19. Clones were read by immunoSEQ multiplex PCR, and TCRdb kept only the in-frame ones, dropping some. The sample shows about 83,000 clones, 87% of them seen only once. The CDR3 spans 15 residues. CDR1 is SGHRS, CDR2 YFSETQ, per germline. The V segment lost 4 bases and the J segment 1 base; nucleotides outside the gene matches: 5. The sample comprised peripheral blood. The V gene is TRBV5-1, the J gene TRBJ2-7; 10 bases are a match to TRBD2. This sequence originates from a woman between 45 and 65 years old with active or convalescent COVID-19. This chain's CDR3 is CASSAGTSASYEQYF. The CDR3 DNA reads TGCGCCAGCAGCGCGGGGACTAGCGCTTCCTACGAGCAGTACTTC.